This TCR beta chain came from a study of T cell responses to AZD1222 COVID-19 vaccine. The table came from immunoSEQ multiplex PCR; TCRdb's copy has only in-frame clones and leaves some out. The table shows 60,000 to 85,000 clones, with around 84% occurring only once. The length of the CDR3 is 15 residues. Between the trimmed V and J ends, which lost 4 bases and 1 base, there was a span of 11 bases. Germline lookup yields CDR1 LNHDA and CDR2 SQIVND (reference sequence). The sequence was obtained from an adult in good health. The rearrangement uses TRBV19 and TRBJ1-5, with a possible D match to TRBD1 (6 bases). The sample was peripheral blood, taken on day 0 of AZD1222 vaccination. CDR3: CASSRGGGSNQPQHF. The CDR3 coding sequence is TGTGCCAGTAGTAGAGGGGGGGGAAGCAATCAGCCCCAGCATTTT.